A selection of T cell receptor beta chains follows, all from one sample in a study of Ad26.COV2.S vaccination and SARS-CoV-2 variants. Profiling relied on immunoSEQ multiplex PCR, and the TCRdb table lists in-frame clones only, not all of them. The data show about 680,000 clones, 89% seen once. This specimen was peripheral blood, taken in a trial of Ad26.COV2.S vaccine versus placebo. These receptors all come from a person aged 18-65 years who received the Ad26.COV2.S COVID-19 vaccine or a placebo. The CDR3 runs from the conserved cysteine through the conserved F or W. The order of the fields is V gene, CDR3 length, D gene, clone size, J gene, CDR3 DNA, CDR3 protein. The D gene is left open where the match is weak. Size is omitted from some rows. Given values are once, few, many or a class for expanded clones.

TRBV6-5	14	NA	NA	TRBJ1-4	TGTGCCAGCAGTTACGGCAGGGTGGGGGAAAAACTGTTTTTT	CASSYGRVGEKLFF
TRBV13	15	TRBD1	NA	TRBJ2-7	TGTGCCAGCAGCTCTGGTGGGACAGGGCGCTACGAGCAGTACTTC	CASSSGGTGRYEQYF
TRBV6-1	11	NA	NA	TRBJ1-2	TGTGCCAGCAGTACGAGGGACGGCTACACCTTC	CASSTRDGYTF
TRBV7-2	12	NA	NA	TRBJ1-5	TGTGCCAGCAGCTCCGGGGTTCAGCCCCAGCATTTT	CASSSGVQPQHF
TRBV12-3/TRBV12-4	12	NA	NA	TRBJ2-5	TGTGCCAGCAGTTTGTGGGAGGAGACCCAGTACTTC	CASSLWEETQYF
TRBV7-2	14	NA	NA	TRBJ1-4	TGTGCCAGCAGCTTACGGGAGCTTGGGGGAAAACTGTTTTTT	CASSLRELGGKLFF
TRBV19	13	TRBD1	NA	TRBJ2-7	TGTGCCAGTACCCCGGGACAGTCGTACGAGCAGTACTTC	CASTPGQSYEQYF
TRBV4-2	15	NA	NA	TRBJ1-1	TGTGCCAGCAGCCAAGAAGCCCGGACGGACACTGAAGCTTTCTTT	CASSQEARTDTEAFF
TRBV11-2	16	NA	NA	TRBJ2-4	TGTGCCAGCAGCTTAGAACTTGTCCCCGTCAAAAACATTCAGTACTTC	CASSLELVPVKNIQYF
TRBV7-2	16	TRBD1	NA	TRBJ2-7	TGTGCCAGCAGCCCCCCCGGGACAGGGGTAGCCTACGAGCAGTACTTC	CASSPPGTGVAYEQYF
TRBV5-3	15	TRBD2	NA	TRBJ2-5	TGTGCCAGAAGGCGTTGCACGGGGGGCCAAGAGACCCAGTACTTC	CARRRCTGGQETQYF
TRBV30	11	NA	NA	TRBJ2-7	TGTGCCTGGACGATGAAAGGCGAGCAGTACTTC	CAWTMKGEQYF
TRBV30	14	NA	NA	TRBJ2-6	TGTGCCTGGGTTCTCCACTCTGGGGCCAACGTCCTGACTTTC	CAWVLHSGANVLTF
TRBV2	15	TRBD1	few	TRBJ1-5	TGTGCCAGCAGTTGGGACAGGGGCCCTGATCAGCCCCAGCATTTT	CASSWDRGPDQPQHF
TRBV15	18	TRBD1	NA	TRBJ2-1	TGTGCCACCAGCAGAGAAAGACAGGGGGCTTTTCTGAGCAATGAGCAGTTCTTC	CATSRERQGAFLSNEQFF
TRBV6-1	16	TRBD1	NA	TRBJ2-3	TGTGCCAGCAGTGTCCGGGACAGGGCTAGCACAGATACGCAGTATTTT	CASSVRDRASTDTQYF
TRBV3-1/TRBV3-2	14	NA	few	TRBJ2-7	TGTGCCAGCAGCCAAGATCCCGGGACTCTGGAGCAGTACTTC	CASSQDPGTLEQYF
TRBV4-1	16	TRBD2	once	TRBJ2-3	TGCGCCAGCAGCCTCACTACTAGCGGGGGAGCAGATACGCAGTATTTT	CASSLTTSGGADTQYF
TRBV6-2/TRBV6-3	14	TRBD2	NA	TRBJ2-7	TGTGCCAGCAGTTTCGGCGGGAGCGGTTACGAGCAGTACTTC	CASSFGGSGYEQYF
TRBV6-6	15	NA	NA	TRBJ2-2	TGTGCCAGCAAGCGTCCACAGGAGCACACCGGGGAGCTGTTTTTT	CASKRPQEHTGELFF
TRBV30	13	NA	NA	TRBJ1-5	TGTGCCTGGGGGGTAAGATCCGATCAGCCCCAGCATTTT	CAWGVRSDQPQHF
TRBV15	15	NA	once	TRBJ1-1	TGTGCCACCAGCAGAGATCTGTACAGGCCCACTGAAGCTTTCTTT	CATSRDLYRPTEAFF
TRBV7-9	15	NA	NA	TRBJ2-7	TGTGCCAGCAGCCCGCGAGATGAGCGGATCTACGAGCAGTACTTC	CASSPRDERIYEQYF
TRBV27	17	TRBD1	NA	TRBJ1-1	TGCGCCAGCAGTTCATTCAGGACAGGGCTTATGAACACTGAAGCTTTCTTT	CASSSFRTGLMNTEAFF
TRBV6-5	14	NA	once	TRBJ2-3	TGTGCCAGCAGGAGGGAGCGGCCCACAGATACGCAGTATTTT	CASRRERPTDTQYF
TRBV2	14	NA	NA	TRBJ1-5	TGTGCCAGCAGGGCAACAGGACCCAATCAGCCCCAGCATTTT	CASRATGPNQPQHF
TRBV4-3	13	NA	NA	TRBJ1-5	TGCGCCAGCAGCCAAGATCGCCATCAGCCCCAGCATTTT	CASSQDRHQPQHF
TRBV19	14	TRBD1	NA	TRBJ1-2	TGTGCCAGTAGTATGGGGGACAGACTCTATGGCTACACCTTC	CASSMGDRLYGYTF
TRBV5-1	15	TRBD1	NA	TRBJ2-2	TGCGCCAGCAGCTTGTGGGGACAGGATACCGGGGAGCTGTTTTTT	CASSLWGQDTGELFF
TRBV6-5	14	NA	few	TRBJ2-2	TGTGCCAGCACTAGTCCCCTCTACACCGGGGAGCTGTTTTTT	CASTSPLYTGELFF
TRBV27	16	NA	NA	TRBJ1-6	TGTGCCAGCAGTGGGTTGTTGGGGACGGGGAATTCACCCCTCCACTTT	CASSGLLGTGNSPLHF
TRBV7-7	13	TRBD2	NA	TRBJ2-1	TGTGCCAGCAGCTTAGGACTAGCCAATGAGCAGTTCTTC	CASSLGLANEQFF
TRBV3-1/TRBV3-2	17	NA	NA	TRBJ1-1	TGTGCCAGCAGCCAAGATGGCAGCCGGCCGGGGAACACTGAAGCTTTCTTT	CASSQDGSRPGNTEAFF
TRBV3-1/TRBV3-2	16	NA	NA	TRBJ2-2	TGTGCCAGCAGCCAAGATTACAGTGTGGAATCCGGGGAGCTGTTTTTT	CASSQDYSVESGELFF
TRBV2	14	NA	NA	TRBJ1-1	TGTGCCAGCAGTAGGTCAACACCGAACACTGAAGCTTTCTTT	CASSRSTPNTEAFF
TRBV5-1	14	NA	NA	TRBJ2-7	TGCGCCAGCAGCTTAGGACCGAACTCCTACGAGCAGTACTTC	CASSLGPNSYEQYF
TRBV4-1	15	TRBD1	NA	TRBJ1-5	TGCGCCAGCAGCCAGCCGGGACAGGTACATCAGCCCCAGCATTTT	CASSQPGQVHQPQHF
TRBV12-3/TRBV12-4	12	NA	NA	TRBJ1-2	TGTGCCAGCAGTTTTGATGGCCTGGGCTACACCTTC	CASSFDGLGYTF
TRBV19	17	TRBD1	NA	TRBJ2-7	TGTGCCAGTAGTAGACACCCCGGGACAGGGTCGGCCTACGAGCAGTACTTC	CASSRHPGTGSAYEQYF
TRBV6-2/TRBV6-3	17	TRBD2	NA	TRBJ2-5	TGTGCCAGCAGTTACCCTCAGCGACTAGCGGGGGTAGAGACCCAGTACTTC	CASSYPQRLAGVETQYF
TRBV13	15	TRBD2	NA	TRBJ2-3	TGTGCCAGCAGCTTTGGCGGGGGGCCAGCCGATACGCAGTATTTT	CASSFGGGPADTQYF
TRBV6-5	13	TRBD1	NA	TRBJ1-2	TGTGCCAGCAGGGACAGGGGGCTGGGTGGCTACACCTTC	CASRDRGLGGYTF
TRBV7-9	11	NA	once	TRBJ1-1	TGTGCCAGTGCTGCGGGGGGTGAAGCTTTCTTT	CASAAGGEAFF
TRBV18	16	NA	NA	TRBJ2-2	TGTGCCAGCTCACCACGGGGGGAGGCGGACACCGGGGAGCTGTTTTTT	CASSPRGEADTGELFF
TRBV7-9	11	NA	once	TRBJ2-1	TGTGCCAACCACAGGGGAGGTGAGCAGTTCTTC	CANHRGGEQFF
TRBV3-1/TRBV3-2	15	TRBD1	NA	TRBJ1-1	TGTGCCAGCAGCCAAGGGGACAGGGATTTGACTGAAGCTTTCTTT	CASSQGDRDLTEAFF
TRBV6-6	15	NA	NA	TRBJ2-1	TGTGCCAGCAGTTATGGAGGGGCGTCCTACAATGAGCAGTTCTTC	CASSYGGASYNEQFF
TRBV6-5	16	NA	NA	TRBJ2-1	TGTGCCAGCAGTTCCTTATACCGTAGGCCCTACAATGAGCAGTTCTTC	CASSSLYRRPYNEQFF
TRBV5-4	15	TRBD1	NA	TRBJ2-1	TGTGCCAGCAGCCTGAGGACAGGGGGGCACAATGAGCAGTTCTTC	CASSLRTGGHNEQFF
TRBV29-1	14	NA	few	TRBJ1-1	TGCAGCGTTGGGACCGAGCCCATGAACACTGAAGCTTTCTTT	CSVGTEPMNTEAFF
TRBV15	14	NA	NA	TRBJ2-2	TGTGCCACCAGCAGAGATAGGGCGGCCGGGGAGCTGTTTTTT	CATSRDRAAGELFF
TRBV7-2	14	NA	NA	TRBJ1-2	TGTGCCAGCAGCAGGGCAGGGGTTAACTATGGCTACACCTTC	CASSRAGVNYGYTF
TRBV29-1	13	TRBD2	once	TRBJ2-1	TGCAGCGTTGAGGTGAGGACTAGAAATGAGCAGTTCTTC	CSVEVRTRNEQFF
TRBV24-1	15	TRBD1	NA	TRBJ1-5	TGTGCCACCAGTGATCCGGGACAGGGGAATCAGCCCCAGCATTTT	CATSDPGQGNQPQHF
TRBV6-6	15	NA	NA	TRBJ1-1	TGTGCCAGCAGCCCTCCGACAGGATTGAACACTGAAGCTTTCTTT	CASSPPTGLNTEAFF